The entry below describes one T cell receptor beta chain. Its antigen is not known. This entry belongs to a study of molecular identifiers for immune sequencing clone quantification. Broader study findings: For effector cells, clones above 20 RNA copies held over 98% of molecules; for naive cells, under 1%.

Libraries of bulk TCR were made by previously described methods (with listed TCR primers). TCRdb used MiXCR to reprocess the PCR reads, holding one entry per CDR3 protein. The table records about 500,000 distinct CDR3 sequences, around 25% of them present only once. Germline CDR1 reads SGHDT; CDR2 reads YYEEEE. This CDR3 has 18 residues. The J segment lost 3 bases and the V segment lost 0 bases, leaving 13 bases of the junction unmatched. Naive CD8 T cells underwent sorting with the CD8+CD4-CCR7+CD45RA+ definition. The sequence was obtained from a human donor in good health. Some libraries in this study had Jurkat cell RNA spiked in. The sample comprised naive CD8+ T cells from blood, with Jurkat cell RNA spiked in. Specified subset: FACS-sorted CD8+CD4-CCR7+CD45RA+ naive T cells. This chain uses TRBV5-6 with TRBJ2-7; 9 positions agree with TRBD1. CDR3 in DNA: TGTGCCAGCAGCTTGGGGGCAAGAACAGGGGGCATAATCTACGAGCAGTACTTC. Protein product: CASSLGARTGGIIYEQYF. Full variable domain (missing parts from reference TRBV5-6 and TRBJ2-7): DAGVTQSPTHLIKTRGQQVTLRCSPKSGHDTVSWYQQALGQGPQFIFQYYEEEERQRGNFPDRFSGHQFPNYSSELNVNALLLGDSALYLCASSLGARTGGIIYEQYFGPGTRLTVT.